These T cell receptor beta chains were read from a single sample in a study of T-cell memory formation after mild COVID-19. MiXCR was run by TCRdb on the 5' RACE reads, yielding one entry per CDR3 protein. Of a few hundred thousand distinct CDR3 sequences in the sample, over 11% are singletons; the top ten hold around a fifth. The sequencing sample was made of PBMCs or a T cell subset sorted from them (not recorded which). These receptor sequences come from a man aged 18-30 years who had mild COVID-19 (a few samples of this study predate the infection). Cell type and time point are not known. Both conserved end residues are part of each CDR3. The D gene is left open where the match is weak. Size tells how often a clone was seen (once, few, many) or the class of an expanded clone, and some rows leave it out.

D gene	J gene	clone size	V gene	CDR3 DNA	CDR3 protein
NA	TRBJ2-2	few	TRBV7-9	TGTGCCAGCAGGACAGGAGACACCGGGGAGCTGTTTTTT	CASRTGDTGELFF
TRBD2	TRBJ2-5	few	TRBV4-1	TGCGCCAGCAGCCCTCGGGTAGCGGGGGCCCCGAAGACCCAGTACTTC	CASSPRVAGAPKTQYF
TRBD2	TRBJ2-1	NA	TRBV24-1	TGTGCCACCAGTGATGGGGCGGGGGGATCCTACAATGAGCAGTTCTTC	CATSDGAGGSYNEQFF
NA	TRBJ2-1	few	TRBV29-1	TGCAGCCTAGGGGGAGTCTCCTACAATGAGCAGTTCTTC	CSLGGVSYNEQFF
NA	TRBJ1-1	few	TRBV7-3	TGTGCCAGCAGCCCGGACGGACCGAACACTGAAGCTTTCTTT	CASSPDGPNTEAFF
NA	TRBJ2-2	many	TRBV4-3	TGCGCCAGCAGCCAGACCGTGGGACCCGTTGGAACCGGGGAGCTGTTTTTT	CASSQTVGPVGTGELFF
TRBD2	TRBJ2-1	few	TRBV6-5	TGTGCCAGCAGGACTAGCGGGGGGGCCGACAATGAGCAGTTCTTC	CASRTSGGADNEQFF
NA	TRBJ2-1	NA	TRBV7-9	TGTGCCAGCAGCCGGACAGTCAATGAGCAGTTCTTC	CASSRTVNEQFF
TRBD2	TRBJ2-5	few	TRBV10-3	TGTGCCATCAGTGAGTCGAGGCTAGCGGGCAGGGAGACCCAGTACTTC	CAISESRLAGRETQYF
NA	TRBJ2-1	few	TRBV4-1	TGCGCCAGCAGCCCTAGCTGGGACTCATACAATGAGCAGTTCTTC	CASSPSWDSYNEQFF
NA	TRBJ1-1	NA	TRBV12-3/TRBV12-4	TGTGCCAGCAGTCCCTCAGGGAGATGGAACACTGAAGCTTTCTTT	CASSPSGRWNTEAFF
TRBD1	TRBJ2-1	many	TRBV12-3/TRBV12-4	TGTGCCAGCACCCTCCTCGGGACAGCCAACAATGAGCAGTTCTTC	CASTLLGTANNEQFF
TRBD1	TRBJ1-4	NA	TRBV5-1	TGCGCCAGCAGAACCGGGACAGGGATTTCTAATGAAAAACTGTTTTTT	CASRTGTGISNEKLFF
TRBD1	TRBJ2-1	many	TRBV7-7	TGTGCTAGCAGCTTAGGGACAGTGGGTGATGAGCAGTTCTTC	CASSLGTVGDEQFF
TRBD1	TRBJ2-1	NA	TRBV14	TGTGCCAGCAGCCAAGGAAGGGGGCAGAGCTCCTACAATGAGCAGTTCTTC	CASSQGRGQSSYNEQFF
NA	TRBJ2-3	NA	TRBV12-3/TRBV12-4	TGTGCCAGCAGTTTCGCTAGATCAGATACGCAGTATTTT	CASSFARSDTQYF
NA	TRBJ2-3	NA	TRBV21-1	TGTGCCAGCAGCAAAGGGCTCGCAGATACGCAGTATTTT	CASSKGLADTQYF
NA	TRBJ1-4	NA	TRBV7-9	TGTGCCAGCAGCTTATTGACCGTCAGTCCATCGACTGAAAAACTGTTTTTT	CASSLLTVSPSTEKLFF
NA	TRBJ2-7	few	TRBV29-1	TGCAGCGTTGGGGGCAGGCTGGCTCACGAGCAGTACTTC	CSVGGRLAHEQYF
NA	TRBJ2-7	many	TRBV6-2/TRBV6-3	TGTGCCAGCAGTTACGAAAGGGGCAAGCTCGATCGGGAGCAGTACTTC	CASSYERGKLDREQYF
NA	TRBJ2-7	few	TRBV7-9	TGTGCCAGCAGCTTGTCCGACGGTTTTAGCTCCTACGAGCAGTACTTC	CASSLSDGFSSYEQYF
NA	TRBJ1-2	few	TRBV7-2	TGTGCCAGCAGCTTTCTGACGAACTATGGCTACACCTTC	CASSFLTNYGYTF
NA	TRBJ1-2	many	TRBV7-2	TGTGCCAGCAGTACTGACTCCTATGGCTACACCTTC	CASSTDSYGYTF
TRBD2	TRBJ2-7	many	TRBV5-1	TGCGCCAGCAGCCGGGGGGACCCAACCTACGAGCAGTACTTC	CASSRGDPTYEQYF
NA	TRBJ2-1	few	TRBV11-2	TGTGCCAGCAGCTTCGTGGGGCGCAGCTCCTACAATGAGCAGTTCTTC	CASSFVGRSSYNEQFF
NA	TRBJ1-2	NA	TRBV7-2	TGTGCCAGCATCGGCGCCAGGGAGAACTATGGCTACACCTTC	CASIGARENYGYTF
TRBD2	TRBJ2-3	few	TRBV20-1	TGCAGTGCTAGCCAGGCGGGGGGCCGTGATACGCAGTATTTT	CSASQAGGRDTQYF
NA	TRBJ2-5	many	TRBV5-1	TGCGCCAGCAGCTTGTGGCGAGAGACCCAGTACTTC	CASSLWRETQYF
NA	TRBJ2-5	few	TRBV7-3	TGTGCCAGCAGCGCGGGACTTAACGTGGGGCAAGAGACCCAGTACTTC	CASSAGLNVGQETQYF
NA	TRBJ1-2	NA	TRBV5-6	TGTGCCAGCAGCTTGGTAGCGGGCTACACCTTC	CASSLVAGYTF
NA	TRBJ1-6	NA	TRBV28	TGTGCCAGCGGTCGGGGTCCGGGGATCTACTCCTATAATTCACCCCTCCACTTT	CASGRGPGIYSYNSPLHF
NA	TRBJ2-7	few	TRBV6-2/TRBV6-3	TGTGCCAGCAGTTACCTTATCGAGCAGTACTTC	CASSYLIEQYF
NA	TRBJ2-7	NA	TRBV5-6	TGTGCCAGCAGCTTGGAACAGGACTACGAGCAGTACTTC	CASSLEQDYEQYF
NA	TRBJ2-3	NA	TRBV12-3/TRBV12-4	TGTGCCAGCACCCCAGGGAGGCACCACACAGATACGCAGTATTTT	CASTPGRHHTDTQYF